This TCR beta chain was documented in a study of CD8 T cells in ankylosing spondylitis. Libraries for TCR beta were made by quantitative 5'-RACE with molecular barcodes. TCRdb re-called the 5' RACE reads through MiXCR, storing one row per CDR3 protein. The sample includes around 440,000 distinct CDR3 sequences, roughly 17% of them seen just once. About this clonotype: What it binds is unknown.

Findings of the study overall: Previous work reported some of these motif variants in the synovial fluid and blood of reactive arthritis. A CD8+ phenotype characterized the disease-linked clones, which were relatively rare in peripheral blood. Roughly eight highly homologous variants made up a TCR beta motif that seemed to typify ankylosing spondylitis blood. The clones that were linked to disease were reported to be significantly enriched in matched synovial fluid samples from ankylosing spondylitis patients.

The sequence was obtained from a male donor with ankylosing spondylitis. Sequenced material: blood, either unsorted or a sorted T cell fraction (not recorded which).

The CDR3: CASVAPPNTGELFF. CDR3 DNA sequence: TGTGCCAGCGTGGCACCTCCGAACACCGGGGAGCTGTTTTTT. The chain combines TRBV28 with TRBJ2-2; no reliable D call. Germline values: CDR1 MDHEN, CDR2 SYDVKM. This CDR3 is built from 14 residues. Trimming took off 8 bases at V and 0 bases at J, with 10 bases between the two ends. The full variable domain, in which reference TRBV28 and TRBJ2-2 provide the parts outside the CDR3, is DVKVTQSSRYLVKRTGEKVFLECVQDMDHENMFWYRQDPGLGLRLIYFSYDVKMKEKGDIPEGYSVSREKKERFSLILESASTNQTSMYLCASVAPPNTGELFFGEGSRLTVL.